Each of the 10 T cell receptor beta chains below was sequenced from the same sample in a study of immune heterogeneity within non-small cell lung tumors. Bulk tumor gDNA, roughly 660 ng per sample, served as the TCR template. Biopsies that were spaced far apart were taken, several per primary tumor, during surgery. Before undergoing curative surgery, patients had newly diagnosed non-small cell lung cancer that was untreated. The TCR beta CDR3 region was amplified by multiplex PCR employing 32 V and 13 J primers. Each CDR3 protein is one row after TCRdb ran MiXCR on the multiplex PCR reads. The data hold over 25,000 distinct CDR3 sequences, with 25% to 30% observed a single time. The sample taken for sequencing was lung tumor tissue. These receptors came from a man aged 35-49 years with non-small cell lung cancer.

This clonotype was seen at least ten times. V is TRBV20-1 and J is TRBJ2-4; 7 nucleotides match TRBD2. V lost 1 base to trimming and J lost 7 bases; unmatched junction nucleotides: 10. There are 15 residues in the CDR3. CDR1 and CDR2 from the germline V gene are DFQATT and SNEGSKA (reference sequence). As DNA, the CDR3 is TGCAGTGCTAGAGTTGGGGGAGGGCCGTCGAACATTCAGTACTTC. Its translation: CSARVGGGPSNIQYF.

This clonotype was counted at least ten times. This chain links TRBV25-1 with TRBJ1-6; D is uncertain. This CDR3 spans 13 amino acids. Per germline, CDR1 MGHDK and CDR2 SYGVNS. V shed 2 bases and J shed 9 bases, with 8 bases lying between them. Here the CDR3 reads CASSEPGGSPLHF. The CDR3 nucleotides read TGTGCCAGCAGTGAACCCGGAGGTTCACCCCTCCACTTT. The variable domain in full, with the rest retrieved from reference TRBV25-1 and TRBJ1-6, is EADIYQTPRYLVIGTGKKITLECSQTMGHDKMYWYQQDPGMELHLIHYSYGVNSTEKGDLSSESTVSRIRTEHFPLTLESARPSHTSQYLCASSEPGGSPLHFGNGTRLTVT.

This clonotype was recorded at least ten times. The chain uses TRBV6-2 or TRBV6-3 and TRBJ2-7; 11 bases line up with TRBD2. Germline V lookup: CDR1 MNHEY, CDR2 SVGEGT. V lost 2 bases and J lost 3; bases outside the gene matches: 0. The CDR3 loop spans 14 amino acids. Here the CDR3 DNA reads TGTGCCAGCAGTTACGGGACTAGCGGCTACGAGCAGTACTTC. Its translation: CASSYGTSGYEQYF.

As for this clonotype: A much larger clonotype is one base distant, so this may be a read error. The chain carries TRBV30 and TRBJ2-7, with D perhaps TRBD1 or TRBD2 (5 bases each). CDR3 size: 14 residues. The ends were cut back, 2 bases at V and 5 bases at J, with 16 bases in the middle. Germline V gene sequence: CDR1 GTSNPN, CDR2 SVGIG (reference sequence). CDR3 amino acids: CAWSITRGANEQYF. CDR3 nucleotides: TGTGCCTGGAGTATCACACGGGGCGCCAACGAGCAGTACTTC.

The rearrangement links TRBV20-1 to TRBJ2-1; 9 nucleotides align to TRBD2. The CDR3 extends over 18 amino acids. CDR1 is DFQATT, CDR2 SNEGSKA, per germline (reference sequence). Trimming at V came to 3 bases and at J to 1 base, leaving 13 bases not matched to a gene. In nucleotides, the CDR3 is TGCAGTGCTAGTTCTGACGGTAGCGGGAGAAGTTCCTACAATGAGCAGTTCTTC. Residues: CSASSDGSGRSSYNEQFF.

This clonotype was picked up a small number of times. The chain employs TRBV5-8 and TRBJ2-6; TRBD1 might be the D (6 bases). Germline CDR1 is SGHTS and CDR2 is YDEGEE. Trimming took off 0 bases at V and 4 bases at J, with 8 bases between the two ends. The CDR3 loop spans 15 amino acids. The CDR3 region is CASSLAGTGANVLTF. The CDR3 DNA is TGTGCCAGCAGCTTGGCTGGGACAGGGGCCAACGTCCTGACTTTC.

This clonotype has at least ten counts. Here the CDR3 reads CASSYQNTQYF. Written as DNA, the CDR3 is TGTGCCAGCAGTTACCAGAATACGCAGTATTTT. V is TRBV6-5 and J is TRBJ2-3; D remains unclear. The V end was cut by 2 bases, the J end by 7 bases, with 4 bases between. Looked up from germline, CDR1 is MNHEY and CDR2 is SVGAGI. The CDR3 is 11 amino acids.

This chain joins TRBV18 and TRBJ2-7; D could derive from TRBD1 or TRBD2 (6 bases each). V was cut by 2 bases and J by 2 bases, with 13 bases left in between. CDR3 size: 15 residues. Germline loops: CDR1 KGHSH, CDR2 LQKENI. CDR3 loop: CASSPTRGETYEQYF. CDR3 DNA sequence: TGTGCCAGCTCACCAACGAGGGGGGAGACCTACGAGCAGTACTTC.

In regard to this clonotype: This clone may be a read error of a much larger clone one base away. As the CDR3 is not closed by the conserved phenylalanine or tryptophan, this likely results from a read error. This chain connects TRBV12-3 or TRBV12-4 to TRBJ2-1; D possibly corresponds to TRBD1 (6 bases). The CDR3 has 13 residues. V was pared by 2 bases and J by 10 bases, with 12 bases between. This chain's CDR3 is CASSLLRGIEQFI. The CDR3 DNA reads TGTGCCAGCAGTTTACTTAGGGGGATCGAGCAGTTCATC.

This clonotype was counted ten times or more. The chain carries TRBV24-1 and TRBJ2-7; 8 positions agree with TRBD2. The germline V gene encodes CDR1 KGHDR and CDR2 SFDVKD. The CDR3 length is 15 residues. Unmatched junction bases numbered 9, after V lost 3 bases and J lost 6 bases. CDR3 sequence (DNA): TGTGCCACCAGTGATGCAGCGGGAGACTACTCCGAGCAGTACTTC. Translating gives CATSDAAGDYSEQYF.